Listed here are 9 T cell receptor beta chains from one sample, sequenced in a study of OX40 agonist ivuxolimab in advanced cancers. Produced via immunoSEQ multiplex PCR; TCRdb's table is partial and in-frame only. This sample has 45,000 to 65,000 clones, with about nine tenths found just once. The sequencing used CD4+ or CD8+ T cells sorted from blood, collected in a trial of the OX40 agonist ivuxolimab. The receptors stem from an adult with an advanced solid tumor such as melanoma, head and neck, liver or kidney cancer.

This sequence joins TRBV21-1 and TRBJ1-5; the table names TRBD1, a call not compared with the DNA. TRBV21-1 is labeled a pseudogene. The CDR3 spans 21 residues. The CDR3 bases are TGTGCCAGCAGCAAACCGCAAGGACCCGGGACAGGGAAAAGGAACAATCAGCCCCAGCATTTT. Amino acids: CASSKPQGPGTGKRNNQPQHF.

The chain combines TRBV2 with TRBJ1-2; 8 nucleotides align to TRBD1. Germline V gives CDR1 SNHLY, CDR2 FYNNEI. J lost 5 bases, V lost 7 bases, and 9 bases had no gene match. This CDR3 contains 14 residues. The CDR3 nucleotides are TGTGCCAGCAAAGTGACAGGGGCTCAATATGGCTACACCTTC. Translating it yields CASKVTGAQYGYTF.

This chain links TRBV11-3 with TRBJ2-1; D is unclear. Trimming pared 3 bases from V and 5 bases from J, leaving 8 bases between. Germline V CDR1 and CDR2: SGHNT, YENEEA. This CDR3 comprises 13 residues. CDR3 nucleotide sequence: TGTGCCAGCAGCTTCGGCAGACACAATGAGCAGTTCTTC. This gives the protein CASSFGRHNEQFF.

The chain recombines TRBV28 with TRBJ2-7, with D maybe TRBD2 (5 bases). The germline V gene has CDR1 MDHEN and CDR2 SYDVKM. This CDR3 has 17 residues. V was clipped by 1 base and J by 0 bases, with 16 bases between them. The CDR3 DNA is TGTGCCAGCAGTTTATTTAGGTTGCGGGCAAGCTCCTACGAGCAGTACTTC. It is translated as CASSLFRLRASSYEQYF.

This CDR3 is CASIGRTAYEQYF. The CDR3 bases are TGTGCCAGCATCGGGAGAACCGCCTACGAGCAGTACTTC. The chain combines TRBV6-9 with TRBJ2-7, with D possibly matching TRBD2 (6 bases). The CDR3 has 13 amino acids. Germline lookup yields CDR1 MNHGY and CDR2 SVAAGI. V shed 7 bases and J shed 2 bases, with 12 bases lying between them.

The gene calls are TRBV5-4 and TRBJ2-3; 9 bases agree with TRBD2. This CDR3 has 15 amino acids. The trim removed 0 bases at V and 7 bases at J, leaving 6 bases unmatched. The germline V gene encodes CDR1 SGHNT and CDR2 YYREEE (reference sequence). The CDR3, as DNA: TGTGCCAGCAGCTTGGCCGGGCGGGAGGGCCATACGCAGTATTTT. It specifies CASSLAGREGHTQYF. Drawing the rest from reference TRBV5-4 and TRBJ2-3, the complete variable domain is ETGVTQSPTHLIKTRGQQVTLRCSSQSGHNTVSWYQQALGQGPQFIFQYYREEENGRGNFPPRFSGLQFPNYSSELNVNALELDDSALYLCASSLAGREGHTQYFGPGTRLTVL.

V is TRBV5-1 and J is TRBJ1-2; D perhaps matches TRBD1 (5 bases). Germline V gene data show CDR1 as SGHRS and CDR2 as YFSETQ. Trimming left V 0 bases short and J 0 bases short, with 9 bases between. The CDR3 covers 15 residues. The CDR3 sequence is CASSLAGGTNYGYTF. The DNA for the CDR3 is TGCGCCAGCAGCTTGGCGGGGGGGACTAACTATGGCTACACCTTC.

V gene TRBV5-1 combines with J gene TRBJ1-2; possibly TRBD1 for D (6 bases). The CDR3 consists of 13 residues. Trimming pared 5 bases from V and 7 bases from J, leaving 15 bases between. Germline loops: CDR1 SGHRS, CDR2 YFSETQ. CDR3 region: CASRQGDVGGYTF. DNA of the CDR3: TGCGCCAGCAGACAGGGAGATGTTGGTGGCTACACCTTC.

The V and J genes are TRBV7-8 and TRBJ1-2, with TRBD1 as a possible D gene (5 bases). Trimming took 1 base from V and 7 from J, leaving 19 bases between them. This CDR3 is built from 16 residues. Germline V gives CDR1 SGHVS, CDR2 FQNEAQ. The CDR3 DNA is TGTGCCAGCAGCTTAGATCAGGGCAGCCCATTAGTTGGCTACACCTTC. This encodes CASSLDQGSPLVGYTF.